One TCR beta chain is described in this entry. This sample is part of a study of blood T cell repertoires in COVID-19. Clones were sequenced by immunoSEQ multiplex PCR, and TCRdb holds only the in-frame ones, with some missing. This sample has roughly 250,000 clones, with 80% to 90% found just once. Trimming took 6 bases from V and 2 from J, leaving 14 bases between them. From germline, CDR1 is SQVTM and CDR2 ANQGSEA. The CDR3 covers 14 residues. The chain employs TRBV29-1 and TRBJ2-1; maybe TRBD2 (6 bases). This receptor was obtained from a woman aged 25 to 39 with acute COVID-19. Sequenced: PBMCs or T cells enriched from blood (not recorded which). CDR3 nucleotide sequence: TGCAGCGTCGAGAGAGGCGGGACCTACAATGAGCAGTTCTTC. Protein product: CSVERGGTYNEQFF.